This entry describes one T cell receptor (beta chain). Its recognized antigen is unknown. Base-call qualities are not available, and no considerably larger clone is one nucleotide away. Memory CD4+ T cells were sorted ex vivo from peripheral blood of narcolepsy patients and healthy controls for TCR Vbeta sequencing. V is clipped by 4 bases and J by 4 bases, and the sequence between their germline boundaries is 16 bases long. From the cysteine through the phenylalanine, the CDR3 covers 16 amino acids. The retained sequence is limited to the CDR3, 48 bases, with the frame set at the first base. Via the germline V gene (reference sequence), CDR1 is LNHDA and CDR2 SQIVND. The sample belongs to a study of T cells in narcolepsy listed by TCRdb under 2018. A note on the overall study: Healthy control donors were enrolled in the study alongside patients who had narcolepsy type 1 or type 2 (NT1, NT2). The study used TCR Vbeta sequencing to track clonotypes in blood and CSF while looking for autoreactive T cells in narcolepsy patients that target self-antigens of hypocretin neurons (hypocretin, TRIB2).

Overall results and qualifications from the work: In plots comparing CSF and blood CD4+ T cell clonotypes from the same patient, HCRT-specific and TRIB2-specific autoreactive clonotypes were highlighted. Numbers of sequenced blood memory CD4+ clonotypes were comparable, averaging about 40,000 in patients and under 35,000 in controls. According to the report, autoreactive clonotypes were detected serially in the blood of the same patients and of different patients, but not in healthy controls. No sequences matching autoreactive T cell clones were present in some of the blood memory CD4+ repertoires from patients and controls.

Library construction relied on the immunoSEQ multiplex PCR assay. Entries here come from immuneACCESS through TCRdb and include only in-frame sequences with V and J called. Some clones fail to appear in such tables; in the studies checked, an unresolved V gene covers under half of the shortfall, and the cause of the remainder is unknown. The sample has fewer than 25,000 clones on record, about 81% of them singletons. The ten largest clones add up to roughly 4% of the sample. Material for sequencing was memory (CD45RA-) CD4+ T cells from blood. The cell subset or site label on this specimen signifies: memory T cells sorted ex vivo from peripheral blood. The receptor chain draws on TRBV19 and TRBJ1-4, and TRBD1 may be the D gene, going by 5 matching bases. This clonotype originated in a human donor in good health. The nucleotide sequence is TGTGCCAGTAGTACCTCCCAGGGCTGGGGTAATGAAAAACTGTTTTTT. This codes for CASSTSQGWGNEKLFF. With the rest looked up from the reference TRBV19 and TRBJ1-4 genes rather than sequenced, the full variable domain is DGGITQSPKYLFRKEGQNVTLSCEQNLNHDAMYWYRQDPGQGLRLIYYSQIVNDFQKGDIAEGYSVSREKKESFPLTVTSAQKNPTAFYLCASSTSQGWGNEKLFFGSGTQLSVL.